Shown below are 12 T cell receptor beta chains from a single sample sequenced in a study of blood T cell repertoires in COVID-19. Profiled with immunoSEQ multiplex PCR; TCRdb holds only in-frame clones, not every one. The sample shows around 300,000 clones, 75% to 90% of them seen only once. Sequenced: peripheral blood. These receptors were obtained from a woman in her 70s with COVID-19, enrolled during active disease.

The chain employs TRBV2 and TRBJ2-7; 9 bases align to TRBD1. The CDR3 has 15 amino acids. CDR1 and CDR2 from the germline V gene are SNHLY and FYNNEI. Trimming removed 8 bases from V and 0 bases from J; junction bases left unmatched: 8. CDR3 sequence: CASAEDRGSSYEQYF. DNA of the CDR3: TGTGCCAGCGCAGAAGACAGGGGGAGCTCCTACGAGCAGTACTTC. Complete variable domain (other parts from reference TRBV2 and TRBJ2-7): EPEVTQTPSHQVTQMGQEVILRCVPISNHLYFYWYRQILGQKVEFLVSFYNNEISEKSEIFDDQFSVERPDGSNFTLKIRSTKLEDSAMYFCASAEDRGSSYEQYFGPGTRLTVT.

V and J are TRBV6-5 and TRBJ1-2; 11 bases align to TRBD1. CDR1 and CDR2 from the germline V gene are MNHEY and SVGAGI. CDR3 length equals 15 residues. Unmatched junction bases numbered 7, after V lost 6 bases and J lost 4 bases. CDR3 sequence: CASRFGTGGVYGYTF. Written as DNA, the CDR3 is TGTGCCAGCAGATTTGGGACAGGGGGAGTCTATGGCTACACCTTC.

This chain connects TRBV3-1 (or the pseudogene TRBV3-2) to TRBJ2-7; D is undetermined. Between the trimmed V and J ends, which lost 0 bases and 0 bases, there was a span of 9 bases. The length of the CDR3 is 15 residues. Germline V gives CDR1 LGHDT, CDR2 YNNKEL (reference sequence). The CDR3 loop is CASSQEREISYEQYF. CDR3 DNA sequence: TGTGCCAGCAGCCAAGAAAGAGAGATCTCCTACGAGCAGTACTTC.

The chain combines TRBV29-1 with TRBJ2-1, with 9 bases lining up with TRBD2. Germline V gene sequence: CDR1 SQVTM, CDR2 ANQGSEA. This CDR3 has 12 amino acids. Losses at the gene ends were 7 bases for V and 12 bases for J; bases not matched to a gene: 10. Here the CDR3 reads CSDSRGGAGQFF. The CDR3, as DNA: TGCAGCGATTCTCGCGGGGGGGCCGGGCAGTTCTTC.

The chain is built from TRBV30 and TRBJ1-6; 9 nucleotides align to TRBD1. The CDR3 runs to 14 residues. Germline V gene data show CDR1 as GTSNPN and CDR2 as SVGIG (reference sequence). V dropped 5 bases and J dropped 7; count of bases not matched to a gene: 6. This CDR3 is CAWVRGTGNSPLHF. In DNA, the CDR3 is TGTGCCTGGGTCCGCGGGACAGGGAATTCACCCCTCCACTTT.

The V and J genes are TRBV9 and TRBJ2-7, with D perhaps matching TRBD2 (5 bases). Germline V lookup: CDR1 SGDLS, CDR2 YYNGEE. The CDR3 is 15 residues long. Trimming removed 0 bases at V and 9 bases at J, with 19 bases between. This chain's CDR3 is CASSVERGRGLGQYF. The CDR3 nucleotides are TGTGCCAGCAGCGTAGAACGGGGTCGAGGGCTAGGGCAGTACTTC. Complete variable domain (other parts from reference TRBV9 and TRBJ2-7): DSGVTQTPKHLITATGQRVTLRCSPRSGDLSVYWYQQSLDQGLQFLIQYYNGEERAKGNILERFSAQQFPDLHSELNLSSLELGDSALYFCASSVERGRGLGQYFGPGTRLTVT.

V gene TRBV30 combines with J gene TRBJ2-7; D is possibly TRBD2 (6 bases). Germline V CDR1 and CDR2: GTSNPN, SVGIG (reference sequence). This CDR3 comprises 13 residues. V was trimmed by 3 bases and J by 0 bases, leaving 9 bases between them. The CDR3 DNA is TGTGCCTGGAGCCCCGGGAGCTCCTACGAGCAGTACTTC. Its protein is CAWSPGSSYEQYF.

The gene calls are TRBV19 and TRBJ1-2; D call uncertain. Germline CDR1 LNHDA, CDR2 SQIVND (reference sequence). The CDR3 runs to 16 residues. V was clipped by 3 bases and J by 8 bases, with 22 bases between them. CDR3 region: CASSISGVIGVGGYTF. The CDR3 bases are TGTGCCAGTAGTATTTCCGGGGTAATCGGGGTAGGAGGCTACACCTTC.

The chain recombines TRBV10-3 with TRBJ1-6, with D maybe TRBD1 (6 bases). CDR1 and CDR2 from the germline V gene are ENHRY and SYGVKD. The CDR3 runs 14 residues. V shed 6 bases and J shed 9 bases, with 15 bases lying between them. The CDR3 bases are TGTGCCATCAGGGGCACAGGGACGGCTTCACCCCTCCACTTT. This gives the protein CAIRGTGTASPLHF.

The chain couples TRBV3-1 (or the pseudogene TRBV3-2) to TRBJ2-1; TRBD2 matches at 14 bases. This CDR3 spans 16 amino acids. CDR1 is LGHDT and CDR2 is YNNKEL in the germline V gene (reference sequence). Trimming cost V 4 bases and J 8 bases; bases outside gene matches: 7. CDR3 nucleotide sequence: TGTGCCAGCAGCCCCCGACTAGCGGGGGGGCAGGATGAGCAGTTCTTC. Amino acid sequence: CASSPRLAGGQDEQFF.

The chain carries TRBV7-2 and TRBJ2-5; TRBD1 aligns across 9 bases. Trimming took 1 base from V and 7 from J; bases not matched to a gene: 4. This CDR3 is 14 amino acids long. Germline lookup yields CDR1 SGHTA and CDR2 FQGNSA. This CDR3 is CASSLEGQGRTQYF. The CDR3, as DNA: TGTGCCAGCAGCTTAGAGGGACAGGGACGGACCCAGTACTTC.

This rearrangement joins TRBV6-5 to TRBJ2-7; D gene uncertain. This CDR3 has 13 amino acids. Trimming removed 5 bases from V and 0 bases from J, with 8 bases in between. CDR1 and CDR2 (germline): MNHEY, SVGAGI. The CDR3 region has the DNA TGTGCCAGCAGTCCTAGTGGCTCCTACGAGCAGTACTTC. Encoded protein: CASSPSGSYEQYF.